The entry that follows covers one T cell receptor (beta chain) sequence. This sample stems from a study of blood T cell repertoires in COVID-19. This table comes from immunoSEQ multiplex PCR, and its TCRdb copy is limited to in-frame clones, with some not included. The sample includes roughly 300,000 clones, more than 75% of them seen just once. The CDR3 runs to 12 residues. Trimming shortened V by 3 bases and J by 5 bases, and 6 bases separated the two germline ends. Germline V gene sequence: CDR1 KGHDR, CDR2 SFDVKD. The chain links TRBV24-1 to TRBJ1-1; D call uncertain. The origin of this receptor is a woman in her 30s who had recovered from COVID-19. The source material was PBMCs or T cells enriched from blood (not recorded which). CDR3 sequence: CATSDGGTEAFF. The CDR3 region has the DNA TGTGCCACCAGTGATGGCGGAACTGAAGCTTTCTTT.